This note documents a single TCR beta chain sequence. Its antigen target is currently unknown. Base quality data are lacking; no much larger clone is found one base away. These data belong to a study of blood T cell repertoires in COVID-19 (dated by TCRdb to about 2020). About the full investigation: The collaborator samples originated in the United States, Italy and Spain and spanned the acute and convalescent phases of COVID-19. Samples came from the ongoing ImmuneRACE study (first 160 participants) plus 1,254 subjects from 6 global collaborators. The repertoires were released in a freely available public database intended as a resource for research on the immune response to SARS-CoV-2. The dataset comprised deeply sampled blood TCRbeta repertoires from subjects exposed to, actively infected with, or recovered from COVID-19. The material from the prospective study consisted of cDNA or gDNA derived from T cells, B-cell-depleted T cells, or PBMCs. The sample metadata nearly always contained a de-identified subject ID, COVID-19 status, age in years and sex. Where HLA class I and class II types were available, the types were taken from metadata supplied by the sample provider, not from assay-based typing.

As encoded in the germline V gene, CDR1 is KGHSH while CDR2 is LQKENI. V and J lose 2 bases and 3 bases, and a span of 10 bases separates them. Taken from cysteine to phenylalanine, the CDR3 has 15 residues. Only the CDR3 region is kept as DNA, spanning 45 bases read in frame from base 1. The immunoSEQ Assay, a bias-controlled multiplex PCR, was used to amplify TCRbeta CDR3 regions from genomic DNA. In the authors' own workflow: Within the assay, amplification of reference gene primers was used to estimate how many nucleated cells each sample contained. Sequence reads were collapsed and filtered to measure the absolute abundance of every unique TCRbeta CDR3 rearrangement. For each sample, productive Simpson clonality was calculated as the square root of Simpson's diversity index across productive rearrangements. This is the immuneACCESS table as TCRdb keeps it, with only in-frame sequences that have V and J called. A part of the clones is gone; compared with another copy, unresolved V genes explain less than half, and the rest is unexplained. For V, J and clone size, that table is used; D and trimming come from the DNA. The sample yields 130,000 or so clones; roughly nine tenths were counted once. Approximately 28% of the sample comes from the top ten.

General findings and caveats noted by the study authors: The amount of clinical and demographic metadata varied by source and participant and was provided uncurated.

Collaborating institutions collected whole blood in K2EDTA tubes following their own protocols. Collaborator samples were shipped for TCRbeta analysis as frozen whole blood, isolated PBMCs, or DNA extracted from either sample type. The sequence joins TRBV18 to TRBJ1-4; the D gene cannot be named for sure. This clonotype originated in a man in his 70s with active or convalescent COVID-19. Source material: peripheral blood. The CDR3 reads CASSPNQEANEKLFF. The DNA reads as follows: TGTGCCAGCTCACCAAACCAGGAGGCTAATGAAAAACTGTTTTTT.